This TCR beta chain was sequenced in a study of blood T cell repertoires in COVID-19. For the study at large: The United States, Italy and Spain were the sources of the acute and convalescent COVID-19 samples. The analysed material was cDNA or gDNA that came from T cells, B-cell-depleted T cells, or PBMCs.

The CDR3 has 19 residues. Trimming removed 0 bases from V and 0 bases from J; junction bases left unmatched: 9. From germline, CDR1 is SGHRS and CDR2 YFSETQ. Study processing details: By means of reference gene primer amplification, nucleated cell counts were estimated. The method was immunoSEQ multiplex PCR; TCRdb's version includes in-frame clones alone and lacks a portion of them. The D gene and trimming were derived from the DNA, and the V and J assignments and clone size from that table. The sample carries some 90,000 clones, about four fifths recorded once. The chain is built from TRBV5-1 and TRBJ2-3; 11 nucleotides match TRBD2. The sequencing input was peripheral blood. The origin of this receptor is a human donor in a cohort sampled during active COVID-19. The CDR3 DNA follows: TGCGCCAGCAGCTTGGTGGGACTAGCGGCTGCGGGTAGCACAGATACGCAGTATTTT. Protein: CASSLVGLAAAGSTDTQYF. The variable domain in full, completed from reference TRBV5-1 and TRBJ2-3, reads KAGVTQTPRYLIKTRGQQVTLSCSPISGHRSVSWYQQTPGQGLQFLFEYFSETQRNKGNFPGRFSGRQFSNSRSEMNVSTLELGDSALYLCASSLVGLAAAGSTDTQYFGPGTRLTVL.